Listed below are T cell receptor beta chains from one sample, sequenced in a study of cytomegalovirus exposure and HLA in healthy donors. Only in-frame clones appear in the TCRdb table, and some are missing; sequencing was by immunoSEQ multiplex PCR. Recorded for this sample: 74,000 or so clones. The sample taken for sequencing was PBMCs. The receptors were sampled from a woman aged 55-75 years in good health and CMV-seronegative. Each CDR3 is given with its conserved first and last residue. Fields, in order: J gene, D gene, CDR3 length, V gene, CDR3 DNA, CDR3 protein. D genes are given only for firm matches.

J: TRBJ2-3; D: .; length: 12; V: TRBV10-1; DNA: TGCGCCAGCAGTGAGTCGGGACTCATGCAGTATTTT; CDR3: CASSESGLMQYF
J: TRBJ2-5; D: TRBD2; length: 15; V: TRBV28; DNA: TGTGCCAGCAGCCTGACTAGCGTTAATCAAGAGACCCAGTACTTC; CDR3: CASSLTSVNQETQYF
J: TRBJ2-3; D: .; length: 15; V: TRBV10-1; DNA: TGCGCCAGCACCGCCGGGAGCGAGCCCGCAGATACGCAGTATTTT; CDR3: CASTAGSEPADTQYF
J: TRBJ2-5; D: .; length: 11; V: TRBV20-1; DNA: TGCAGTGCTACAACTCAAGAGACCCAGTACTTC; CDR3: CSATTQETQYF
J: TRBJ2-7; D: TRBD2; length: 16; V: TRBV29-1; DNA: TGCAGCGTTGAAGTATCGAGCGGGAGTTCGTTCTACGAGCAGTACTTC; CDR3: CSVEVSSGSSFYEQYF
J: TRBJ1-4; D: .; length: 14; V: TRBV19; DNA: TGTGCCAGTAGAACAAAGGGGGAAAACGAAAAACTGTTTTTT; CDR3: CASRTKGENEKLFF
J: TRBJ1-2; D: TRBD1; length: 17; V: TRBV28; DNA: TGTGCCAGCAGTGGGGGCTTGGACAGGGCCGCTAACTATGGCTACACCTTC; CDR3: CASSGGLDRAANYGYTF
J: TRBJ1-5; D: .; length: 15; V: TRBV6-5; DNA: TGTGCCAGCAGGGAGCAGAGAAATAGCAATCAGCCCCAGCATTTT; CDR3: CASREQRNSNQPQHF
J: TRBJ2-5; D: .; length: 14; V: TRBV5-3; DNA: TGTGCCAGACTGGGGAGAGGTCCGGGGGAGACCCAGTACTTC; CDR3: CARLGRGPGETQYF
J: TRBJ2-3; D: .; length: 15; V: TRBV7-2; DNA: TGTGCCAGCAGCTTAATCCGAGGGAACACAGATACGCAGTATTTT; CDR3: CASSLIRGNTDTQYF
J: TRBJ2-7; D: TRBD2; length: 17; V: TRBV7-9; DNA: TGTGCCAGCAGCTTCGGGTCTAGCGGGACTAGCTCCTACGAGCAGTACTTC; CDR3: CASSFGSSGTSSYEQYF
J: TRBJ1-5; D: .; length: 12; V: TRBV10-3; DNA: TGTGCCATCCGAGGACTCAATCAGCCCCAGCATTTT; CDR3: CAIRGLNQPQHF
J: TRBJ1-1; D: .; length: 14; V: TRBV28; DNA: TGTGCCAGCAGTTTAGTACAACAGAACACTGAAGCTTTCTTT; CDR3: CASSLVQQNTEAFF
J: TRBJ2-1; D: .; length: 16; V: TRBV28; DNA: TGTGCCAGCAGTTACGCCACAGCGGCCTCCTACAATGAGCAGTTCTTC; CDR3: CASSYATAASYNEQFF
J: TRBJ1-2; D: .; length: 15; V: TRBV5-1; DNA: TGCGCCAGCAGCTCTGGGGTCCTCAGGGATTATGGCTACACCTTC; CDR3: CASSSGVLRDYGYTF
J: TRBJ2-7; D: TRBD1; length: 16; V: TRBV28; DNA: TGTGCCAGCAGATTACCTGGGACAGGGGGCCGGAGCGAGCAGTACTTC; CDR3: CASRLPGTGGRSEQYF
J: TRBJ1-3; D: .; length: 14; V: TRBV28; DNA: TGTGCCAGCAGTTGGGGGGATGCTGGAAACACCATATATTTT; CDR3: CASSWGDAGNTIYF
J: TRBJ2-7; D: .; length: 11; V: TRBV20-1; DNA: TGCAGTGCTAGAGATCAAGGCGGCACGAACTTC; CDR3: CSARDQGGTNF
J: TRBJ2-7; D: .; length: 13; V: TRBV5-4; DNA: TGTGCCAGCAGCCTCGGACTAACCTACGAGCAGTACTTC; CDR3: CASSLGLTYEQYF
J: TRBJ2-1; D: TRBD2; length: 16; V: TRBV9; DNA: TGTGCCAGCAGCCTGTTCCTAGCGGGAGCATGGGGTGAGCAGTTCTTC; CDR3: CASSLFLAGAWGEQFF
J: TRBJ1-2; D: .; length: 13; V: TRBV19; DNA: TGTGCCAGTACGGGCCGGGAGTCAAATGGCTACACCTTC; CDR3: CASTGRESNGYTF
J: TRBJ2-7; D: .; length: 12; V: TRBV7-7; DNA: TGTGCTAGCAATACTAGTTCCTACGAGCAGTACTTC; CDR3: CASNTSSYEQYF
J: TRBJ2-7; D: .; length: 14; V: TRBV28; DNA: TGTGCCAGCAGCCGAGGGGGGGTATCCTACGAGCAGTACTTC; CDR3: CASSRGGVSYEQYF
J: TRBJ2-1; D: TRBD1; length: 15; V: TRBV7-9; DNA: TGTGCCAGCAGCTTAGCTGGCAGGGGGATGGATGAGCAGTTCTTC; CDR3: CASSLAGRGMDEQFF
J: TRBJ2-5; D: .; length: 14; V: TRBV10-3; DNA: TGTGCCATCAGTGAGGGGCGGGACCAAGAGACCCAGTACTTC; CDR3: CAISEGRDQETQYF
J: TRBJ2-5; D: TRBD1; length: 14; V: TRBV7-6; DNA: TGTGCCAGCAGCTCCAAGGACAGGGGGGGGACCCAGTACTTC; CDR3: CASSSKDRGGTQYF
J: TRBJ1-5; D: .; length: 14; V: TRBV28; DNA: TGTGCCAGCAGTTTTGGAGGGAGCAATCAGCCCCAGCATTTT; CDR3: CASSFGGSNQPQHF
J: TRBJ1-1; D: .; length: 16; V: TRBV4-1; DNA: TGCGCCAGCAGCCAAGATGGACTTCCCCTGAACACTGAAGCTTTCTTT; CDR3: CASSQDGLPLNTEAFF
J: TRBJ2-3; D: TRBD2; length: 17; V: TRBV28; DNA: TGTGCCAGCAGTTCCTATAGCGGGAGGGGAAGGACAGATACGCAGTATTTT; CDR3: CASSSYSGRGRTDTQYF
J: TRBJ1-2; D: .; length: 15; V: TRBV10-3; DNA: TGTGCCATCAGGGAGAGCTCAGGGTTCAACTATGGCTACACCTTC; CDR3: CAIRESSGFNYGYTF
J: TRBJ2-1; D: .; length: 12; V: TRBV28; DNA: TGTGCCAGCAGTTTCATCCACAATGAGCAGTTCTTC; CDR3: CASSFIHNEQFF
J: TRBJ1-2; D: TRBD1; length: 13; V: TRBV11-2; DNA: TGTGCCAGCAGCTCCCTACAGGGGGATGGCTACACCTTC; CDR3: CASSSLQGDGYTF
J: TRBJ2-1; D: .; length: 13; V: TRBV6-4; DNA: TGTGCCAGCAGTAACCAGGTTTACAATGAGCAGTTCTTC; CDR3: CASSNQVYNEQFF
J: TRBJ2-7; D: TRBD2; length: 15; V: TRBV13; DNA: TGTGCCAGCAGCCGAGAAGGACTAGCGGGAGCCGAGCAGTACTTC; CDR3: CASSREGLAGAEQYF
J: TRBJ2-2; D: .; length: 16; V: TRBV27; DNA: TGTGCCAGCAGTTTTCTCCGGTTGCGAGACACCGGGGAGCTGTTTTTT; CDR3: CASSFLRLRDTGELFF
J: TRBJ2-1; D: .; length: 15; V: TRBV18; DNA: TGTGCCAGCTCACCACCGGCAGGGGCTCAGAATGAGCAGTTCTTC; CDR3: CASSPPAGAQNEQFF
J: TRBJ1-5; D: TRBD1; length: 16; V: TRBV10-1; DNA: TGCGCCAGCAGTGATTCGGGACAGGGAGAGGGTCAGCCCCAGCATTTT; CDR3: CASSDSGQGEGQPQHF